This is a list of T cell receptor beta chains from one sample in a study of blood T cell repertoires in COVID-19. The protocol was immunoSEQ multiplex PCR, while the TCRdb copy is restricted to in-frame clones and leaves out a portion. The data hold some 150,000 clones, with 87% observed a single time. The sequenced sample consisted of peripheral blood. Receptor source: a woman aged 45-60 years with active or convalescent COVID-19. CDR3s include the opening cysteine and the closing phenylalanine or tryptophan. Fields, in order: J gene, D gene, V gene, clone size, CDR3 DNA, CDR3 protein. A D gene is named only where the DNA matches it firmly. Not all rows give a size; the values are once, few, many and, for expanded clones, a class.

>TRBJ1-1|TRBD1|TRBV7-8|-
TGTGCCAGCAGCCCTAGGTACAGGGGAGAGCGTACTGAAGCTTTCTTT
CASSPRYRGERTEAFF
>TRBJ2-1|-|TRBV7-2|-
TGTGCCAGCAGCCCAGACACCTACAATGAGCAGTTCTTC
CASSPDTYNEQFF
>TRBJ1-6|-|TRBV7-9|-
TGTGCCAGCAGCCCCATTGGAGTGGTGGTTAATTCACCCCTCCACTTT
CASSPIGVVVNSPLHF
>TRBJ1-1|TRBD1|TRBV18|-
TGTGCCAGCTCCCCGGGACAGAACATGAACACTGAAGCTTTCTTT
CASSPGQNMNTEAFF
>TRBJ1-5|TRBD1|TRBV18|-
TGTGCCAGCTCACCAGTGACAGGGGGCCCTGCAGGGCCCCAGCATTTT
CASSPVTGGPAGPQHF
>TRBJ1-3|TRBD1|TRBV28|-
TGTGCCAGCACCATAGGGGGCCTTAAGACTGGAAACACCATATATTTT
CASTIGGLKTGNTIYF
>TRBJ1-6|-|TRBV5-5|few
TGTGCCAGCAGCTTGGGGGCCCAGGGTAATTCACCCCTCCACTTT
CASSLGAQGNSPLHF
>TRBJ1-6|TRBD1|TRBV7-2|-
TGTGCCAGCAGCTTAACAGGGGCCCGCGCAGTTAATTCACCCCTCCACTTT
CASSLTGARAVNSPLHF
>TRBJ2-5|-|TRBV29-1|-
TGCAGCGTTGATTCGACTAAAAAGGGGACCCAGTACTTC
CSVDSTKKGTQYF
>TRBJ2-5|-|TRBV2|-
TGTGCCAGCAGTGAATGGGGGGTCAAGACCCAGTACTTC
CASSEWGVKTQYF
>TRBJ1-6|-|TRBV5-4|-
TGTGCCAGCAGCCCAGGGTGGATCAATTCACCCCTCCACTTT
CASSPGWINSPLHF
>TRBJ1-1|TRBD1|TRBV28|-
TGTGCCAGCAGGGATCCCGGGACAGGGGGTATGAACACTGAAGCTTTCTTT
CASRDPGTGGMNTEAFF
>TRBJ1-6|-|TRBV5-1|-
TGCGCCAGCAGCTTAGGAGGGGAGAATTCACCCCTCCACTTT
CASSLGGENSPLHF
>TRBJ2-3|TRBD2|TRBV29-1|-
TGCAGCGTTTCTAGCGGGGTGGATACGCAGTATTTT
CSVSSGVDTQYF
>TRBJ2-3|TRBD2|TRBV5-1|-
TGCGCCAGCACGGGAGGGATGAGCACAGATACGCAGTATTTT
CASTGGMSTDTQYF
>TRBJ2-1|-|TRBV27|-
TGTGCCAGCAGCTTAAGCGGGCTGCACCTCAACAATGAGCAGTTCTTC
CASSLSGLHLNNEQFF
>TRBJ1-5|-|TRBV15|-
TGTGCCACCAGCAGAGTAGGGGAAAATCAGCCCCAGCATTTT
CATSRVGENQPQHF
>TRBJ1-2|TRBD1|TRBV27|-
TGTGCCAGCAGTTTGGGGACAGGTTCCCCGATTTATGGCTACACCTTC
CASSLGTGSPIYGYTF
>TRBJ1-1|-|TRBV18|few
TGTGCCAGCTCGGGGAGCTGGGGTTTGACTGAAGCTTTCTTT
CASSGSWGLTEAFF
>TRBJ2-3|-|TRBV11-2|-
TGTGCCAGCAGCTTCTCAGGGAGGAGAGCAGATACGCAGTATTTT
CASSFSGRRADTQYF
>TRBJ2-3|TRBD2|TRBV27|-
TGTGCCAGCAGTACCCTGCGGGGGTCCACAGATACGCAGTATTTT
CASSTLRGSTDTQYF
>TRBJ1-1|TRBD1|TRBV7-8|once
TGTGCCAGCAGCTTCCGGACAGGGGACGCCCCCTACACTGAAGCTTTCTTT
CASSFRTGDAPYTEAFF
>TRBJ1-2|-|TRBV11-2|-
TGTGCCAGCAGCGTCGTGGAGAAGTACTATGGCTACACCTTC
CASSVVEKYYGYTF
>TRBJ1-5|-|TRBV30|-
TGTGCCTGGGCGTTTCAGGGCAATCAGCCCCAGCATTTT
CAWAFQGNQPQHF
>TRBJ1-5|-|TRBV7-9|-
TGTGCCAGCAGTCCCGATACTGGTCAGCCCCAGCATTTT
CASSPDTGQPQHF
>TRBJ1-1|-|TRBV12-3/TRBV12-4|-
TGTGCCAGCAGTTTAGGAGGGAACACTGAAGCTTTCTTT
CASSLGGNTEAFF
>TRBJ2-6|-|TRBV19|-
TGTGCCAGTATGGCGGCCTCTGGGGCCAACGTCCTGACTTTC
CASMAASGANVLTF
>TRBJ2-1|TRBD2|TRBV4-1|-
TGCGCCAGCAGCCAAGCACCTAGCGGGAGGGCCAATGAGCAGTTCTTC
CASSQAPSGRANEQFF
>TRBJ1-2|-|TRBV7-6|-
TGTGCCAGCAGCTTAGGACTGAACTATGGCTACACCTTC
CASSLGLNYGYTF
>TRBJ2-7|-|TRBV6-2/TRBV6-3|once
TGTGCCAGCAGTTACTCCATTTTCTACGAGCAGTACTTC
CASSYSIFYEQYF
>TRBJ2-7|-|TRBV7-2|-
TGTGCCAGCAGCAATCTACAGGGTAGCGAGCAGTACTTC
CASSNLQGSEQYF
>TRBJ1-2|-|TRBV2|-
TGTGCCAGCGTCATAGGGGGAAAGTCGAGCTACACCTTC
CASVIGGKSSYTF
>TRBJ1-6|TRBD1|TRBV27|few
TGTGCCAGCAGTTTCCTCGGGACAGGGTATTCACCCCTCCACTTT
CASSFLGTGYSPLHF
>TRBJ1-2|-|TRBV5-6|-
TGTGCCAGCAGCTTGGCACAGGAACGTTATGGCTACACCTTC
CASSLAQERYGYTF
>TRBJ1-5|-|TRBV27|-
TGTGCCAGCAGCTATAAAGACGGGAATCAGCCCCAGCATTTT
CASSYKDGNQPQHF
>TRBJ2-4|-|TRBV5-6|once
TGTGCCAGCAGCTTTAGTAACGGTCTAGCCAAAAACATTCAGTACTTC
CASSFSNGLAKNIQYF
>TRBJ2-5|-|TRBV7-2|-
TGTGCCAGCAGCCCACCGGGTCTTCAAGAGACCCAGTACTTC
CASSPPGLQETQYF
>TRBJ1-2|TRBD1|TRBV2|-
TGTGCCAGCAGGACCGGGACAGCCCATGGCTACACCTTC
CASRTGTAHGYTF
>TRBJ2-5|TRBD2|TRBV27|-
TGTGCCAGCAGTTTATACCCCTCAGCGGGAGTCGGAGACCAAGAGACCCAGTACTTC
CASSLYPSAGVGDQETQYF
>TRBJ1-3|-|TRBV19|-
TGTGCCAGTACCCGCCGGGGTAGTTACGGAAACACCATATATTTT
CASTRRGSYGNTIYF
>TRBJ2-5|-|TRBV5-4|-
TGTGCCAGCAGCTTGGGGTCTAGTCAAGAGACCCAGTACTTC
CASSLGSSQETQYF
>TRBJ2-7|TRBD2|TRBV10-3|-
TGTGCCACCCTAGTAGGACTAGCGGGAGTCTACGAGCAGTACTTC
CATLVGLAGVYEQYF
>TRBJ2-1|TRBD2|TRBV7-2|-
TGTGCCAGCAGCCCGAGGAGGCCTTTAGCGGGAGTCGTGTACAATGAGCAGTTCTTC
CASSPRRPLAGVVYNEQFF
>TRBJ2-1|TRBD2|TRBV5-4|-
TGTGCCAGCAGCGTCGGGACTAGCGGCAACAATGAGCAGTTCTTC
CASSVGTSGNNEQFF
>TRBJ2-2|-|TRBV9|-
TGTGCCAGCAGCGTAGACAGGGTTACCGGGGAGCTGTTTTTT
CASSVDRVTGELFF